This is a list of T cell receptor beta chains from one sample in a study of control samples from healthy donors and cancer patients. Profiling relied on immunoSEQ multiplex PCR, and the TCRdb table lists in-frame clones only, not all of them. The sample includes approximately 220,000 clones, 90% to 95% of them seen just once. Sequencing input: blood. Receptors were obtained from a man aged 50-60 years in good health. The CDR3 runs from the conserved cysteine through the conserved F or W. A D gene is named only where the DNA matches it firmly.

TRBJ2-5 | NA | TRBV4-1 | TGCGCCAGCAGCCAAGATAGTTGGGGGGCCGGGGAGACCCAGTACTTC | CASSQDSWGAGETQYF
TRBJ1-2 | NA | TRBV7-8 | TGTGCCAGCACCGAAGGTGGCGGCTACACCTTC | CASTEGGGYTF
TRBJ2-1 | NA | TRBV4-2 | TGTGCCAGCAGCCAAGGCGACGGGAGCTCCTACAATGAGCAGTTCTTC | CASSQGDGSSYNEQFF
TRBJ2-6 | TRBD1 | TRBV18 | TGTGCCAGCTCACTCCCGGGACAGGGGGCATCTGGGGCCAACGTCCTGACTTTC | CASSLPGQGASGANVLTF
TRBJ2-3 | NA | TRBV7-2 | TGTGCCAGCAGCTTTTGGAACGGGGGGCAAGATACGCAGTATTTT | CASSFWNGGQDTQYF
TRBJ1-3 | NA | TRBV7-9 | TGTGCCAGCAGCTTAAGTTCCCCCCAGCTCCCCACCATATATTTT | CASSLSSPQLPTIYF
TRBJ1-1 | NA | TRBV19 | TGTGCCAGTAAGCCGACAGCCACTGAAGCTTTCTTT | CASKPTATEAFF
TRBJ2-5 | TRBD2 | TRBV19 | TGTGCCAGTAGTAGGGGACTAGCGGGGGGAAACCAAGAGACCCAGTACTTC | CASSRGLAGGNQETQYF
TRBJ1-4 | NA | TRBV28 | TGTGCCAGCAGTTTAGTAGGGGACTGGGAAAAACTGTTTTTT | CASSLVGDWEKLFF
TRBJ2-1 | NA | TRBV7-3 | TGTGCCAGCAGCTCGGGACTCGGCAATGAGCAGTTCTTC | CASSSGLGNEQFF
TRBJ2-2 | NA | TRBV7-8 | TGTGCCAGCAGCTTAGCGGGCAGTTACACCGGGGAGCTGTTTTTT | CASSLAGSYTGELFF
TRBJ1-6 | NA | TRBV5-1 | TGCGCCAGCAGCCCCCTAATTCGTGGGTATAATTCACCCCTCCACTTT | CASSPLIRGYNSPLHF
TRBJ1-1 | NA | TRBV10-3 | TGTGCCATCAGTGAGTCCGGGACACTGAACACTGAAGCTTTCTTT | CAISESGTLNTEAFF
TRBJ2-7 | TRBD1 | TRBV6-5 | TGTGCCAGCAGTTCCGACAGGGACCACGAGCAGTACTTC | CASSSDRDHEQYF
TRBJ2-4 | NA | TRBV3-1/TRBV3-2 | TGTGCCAGCAGCCACTCGGACATTCAGTACTTC | CASSHSDIQYF
TRBJ2-5 | TRBD1 | TRBV5-4 | TGTGCCAGCAGCGCGGACAGGGGGCAGGAGACCCAGTACTTC | CASSADRGQETQYF
TRBJ1-2 | NA | TRBV28 | TGTGCCAGCAGTTTCCCGGAGACTAACTATGGCTACACCTTC | CASSFPETNYGYTF
TRBJ2-7 | TRBD2 | TRBV18 | TGTGCCAGCTCTCTGGGGGGGACCTACGAGCAGTACTTC | CASSLGGTYEQYF
TRBJ1-1 | NA | TRBV18 | TGTGCCAGCTCTCCCTTTGGGCAGGGGACTGAAGCTTTCTTT | CASSPFGQGTEAFF
TRBJ2-1 | TRBD2 | TRBV6-2/TRBV6-3 | TGTGCCAGCAGTTACTACGGACTAGCGGGGGGGCTCAATGAGCAGTTCTTC | CASSYYGLAGGLNEQFF
TRBJ2-7 | TRBD1 | TRBV6-5 | TGTGCCAGCAAAGTAGGGGGCCGTGGGGTCGAGCAGTACTTC | CASKVGGRGVEQYF
TRBJ1-4 | NA | TRBV5-1 | TGCGCCAGCAGCCCAAGTGGGGGGACCACTAATGAAAAACTGTTTTTT | CASSPSGGTTNEKLFF
TRBJ1-5 | NA | TRBV6-2/TRBV6-3 | TGTGCCAGCAGCCCCCAATGGGGGCCGGGTCAGCCCCAGCATTTT | CASSPQWGPGQPQHF